This TCR beta chain originates from a study of glioma-infiltrating T cells. Using RNA template, CDR3s of TCR alpha and beta were amplified with iRepertoire arm-PCR. TCRdb used MiXCR to reprocess the multiplex PCR reads, holding one entry per CDR3 protein. This sample has tens of thousands of distinct CDR3 sequences, with 40% found just once. Germline-derived CDR1 and CDR2 are KGHSH and LQKENI. This CDR3 has 15 residues. V gave up 3 bases and J gave up 4 bases; unmatched junction bases: 7. This clonotype came up many times. The rearrangement uses TRBV18 and TRBJ2-3, with 7 bases aligning to TRBD2. This receptor was identified in a human donor with low-grade glioma or glioblastoma, undergoing nonglioma brain surgery, or in good health (not recorded which). Sequencing was performed on glioma tissue, nonneoplastic brain tissue, or PBMCs (not recorded which). The CDR3 spells CASSPKSGEPDTQYF. In nucleotides, the CDR3 is TGTGCCAGCTCACCGAAAAGCGGGGAGCCAGATACGCAGTATTTT.